The entry below describes one TCR beta chain. Its antigen is still unknown. The CDR3 runs to 17 residues. Germline V gives CDR1 SGHAT, CDR2 FQNNGV. V trimming: 6 bases; J trimming: 0 bases; junction bases outside the gene matches: 7. The data originate from a study of cytomegalovirus exposure and HLA in healthy donors. Study-wide results and limits: The study designated 150 or so TCR beta chains cytomegalovirus-associated. In vitro experiments confirmed that a few CMV-associated chains were specific for CMV antigens.

Researchers ran the PCR with 60 Vbeta and 13 Jbeta primers. Using immunoSEQ multiplex PCR, the repertoire was profiled, and TCRdb retains in-frame clones only, with some absent. The table has approximately 160,000 clones, around 65% seen once. The chain carries TRBV11-2 and TRBJ2-1; 11 nucleotides line up with TRBD1. The sequence derives from a middle-aged woman in good health and CMV-seropositive. The sequenced sample consisted of PBMCs. CDR3 in DNA: TGTGCCAGCAGAGAGGACAGGGGGCAAGGCTCCTACAATGAGCAGTTCTTC. Amino acid sequence: CASREDRGQGSYNEQFF. Full variable domain (missing parts from reference TRBV11-2 and TRBJ2-1): EAGVAQSPRYKIIEKRQSVAFWCNPISGHATLYWYQQILGQGPKLLIQFQNNGVVDDSQLPKDRFSAERLKGVDSTLKIQPAKLEDSAVYLCASREDRGQGSYNEQFFGPGTRLTVL.